These 14 T cell receptor beta chains came from one sample sequenced in a study of blood T cell repertoires in COVID-19. Here immunoSEQ multiplex PCR was the method, and the copy in TCRdb shows in-frame clones only, minus some. The top ten hold over 6.5% of the sample, which has about 120,000 clones, about 74% seen once. The sample consisted of peripheral blood. These receptors all come from a human donor in a cohort sampled during active COVID-19.

This clone has only a few counts. The chain employs TRBV11-2 and TRBJ2-5; TRBD1 matches 7 bases. The V segment lost 4 bases and the J segment 2 bases; nucleotides outside the gene matches: 7. This CDR3 has 15 residues. The germline V gene encodes CDR1 SGHAT and CDR2 FQNNGV. CDR3 protein: CASSSGTVQQETQYF. In DNA, the CDR3 is TGTGCCAGCAGCTCTGGGACAGTGCAACAAGAGACCCAGTACTTC.

V usage is TRBV6-5 and J usage is TRBJ1-6; TRBD1 matches at 10 bases. CDR1 is MNHEY, CDR2 SVGAGI, per germline. The CDR3 is 15 residues long. The V gene end was trimmed by 5 bases and the J gene end by 7 bases; junction bases not matched to a gene: 5. The CDR3: CASSPDRGPNSPLHF. CDR3 coding DNA: TGTGCCAGCAGTCCCGACAGGGGGCCCAATTCACCCCTCCACTTT.

The V gene is TRBV24-1, the J gene TRBJ1-2, with D hard to call. CDR3 size: 16 residues. Trimming cost V 9 bases and J 4 bases, with 23 bases left between them. From germline, CDR1 is KGHDR and CDR2 SFDVKD. The CDR3 loop reads CATAKVEGHTGYGYTF. DNA for the CDR3: TGTGCCACCGCGAAAGTCGAGGGCCACACCGGCTATGGCTACACCTTC.

This chain joins TRBV5-1 and TRBJ2-7; TRBD2 aligns across 12 bases. In germline, CDR1 is SGHRS, CDR2 YFSETQ. The trim removed 3 bases at V and 2 bases at J, leaving 6 bases unmatched. The CDR3 is 16 residues long. This CDR3 reads CASSSTSGSPTYEQYF. The CDR3 DNA sequence: TGCGCCAGCAGCTCGACTAGCGGGAGCCCTACCTACGAGCAGTACTTC.

The chain is built from TRBV18 and TRBJ2-7; 14 bases agree with TRBD2. CDR1 is KGHSH and CDR2 is LQKENI in the germline V gene. V lost 6 bases to trimming and J lost 4 bases; unmatched junction nucleotides: 5. The CDR3 totals 15 residues. Here the CDR3 DNA reads TGTGCCAGCTCGCAGGGGACTAGCGGGAGTTACGAGCAGTACTTC. As protein: CASSQGTSGSYEQYF. The whole variable domain, filled in from reference TRBV18 and TRBJ2-7, reads NAGVMQNPRHLVRRRGQEARLRCSPMKGHSHVYWYRQLPEEGLKFMVYLQKENIIDESGMPKERFSAEFPKEGPSILRIQQVVRGDSAAYFCASSQGTSGSYEQYFGPGTRLTVT.

The chain combines TRBV6-5 with TRBJ2-7, with TRBD2 identical over 13 bases. Germline values: CDR1 MNHEY, CDR2 SVGAGI. V lost 7 bases and J lost 6; bases outside the gene matches: 6. The CDR3 is made up of 14 amino acids. This CDR3 is CASNLLAGGPEQYF. The CDR3 region has the DNA TGTGCCAGCAACCTACTAGCGGGAGGGCCCGAGCAGTACTTC.

The gene calls are TRBV5-1 and TRBJ1-1; D is ambiguous. V lost 0 bases to trimming and J lost 1 base, with 10 bases between them. Looked up from germline, CDR1 is SGHRS and CDR2 is YFSETQ. The CDR3 extends over 15 amino acids. The CDR3 DNA sequence: TGCGCCAGCAGCTTGGGGGATGGAGGGAACACTGAAGCTTTCTTT. Its protein is CASSLGDGGNTEAFF.

The chain carries TRBV4-1 and TRBJ2-7, with unresolved D. Trimming pared 0 bases from V and 6 bases from J, leaving 9 bases between. Germline V gene data show CDR1 as MGHRA and CDR2 as YSYEKL. The CDR3 has 13 amino acids. The CDR3 DNA reads as TGCGCCAGCAGCCAAGATATACTACTCGAGCAGTACTTC. Protein sequence: CASSQDILLEQYF.

The V and J genes are TRBV5-1 and TRBJ2-7; 9 positions agree with TRBD1. This CDR3 spans 14 amino acids. Losses at the gene ends were 0 bases for V and 3 bases for J; bases not matched to a gene: 1. Germline V gives CDR1 SGHRS, CDR2 YFSETQ. CDR3 in amino acids: CASSLETGGYEQYF. CDR3 DNA sequence: TGCGCCAGCAGCTTGGAGACAGGGGGCTACGAGCAGTACTTC. Based on the CDR3 plus reference TRBV5-1 and TRBJ2-7, the full variable domain is KAGVTQTPRYLIKTRGQQVTLSCSPISGHRSVSWYQQTPGQGLQFLFEYFSETQRNKGNFPGRFSGRQFSNSRSEMNVSTLELGDSALYLCASSLETGGYEQYFGPGTRLTVT.

The genes are TRBV4-1 and TRBJ1-4, with 11 positions matching TRBD1. CDR3 size: 15 residues. V lost 5 bases to trimming and J lost 8 bases; unmatched junction nucleotides: 7. CDR1 and CDR2 from the germline V gene are MGHRA and YSYEKL. In DNA form, the CDR3 reads TGCGCCAGCAGCATAGGACAGGGGGCGGTAGAAAAACTGTTTTTT. Protein: CASSIGQGAVEKLFF.

The rearrangement joins TRBV29-1 to TRBJ2-7; weak D call: TRBD1 (5 bases). Trimming removed 0 bases at V and 3 bases at J, with 9 bases between. From germline, CDR1 is SQVTM and CDR2 ANQGSEA. The CDR3 contains 13 residues. CDR3 residues: CSVEEADSYEQYF. The CDR3 DNA reads as TGCAGCGTTGAAGAGGCAGACAGCTACGAGCAGTACTTC.

J is TRBJ2-1 and V is TRBV30, with TRBD2 matching over 10 bases. The CDR3 totals 15 residues. The J segment lost 3 bases and the V segment lost 5 bases, leaving 7 bases of the junction unmatched. Germline V gives CDR1 GTSNPN, CDR2 SVGIG (reference sequence). This CDR3 is CAWDRVAGGYNEQFF. CDR3 bases: TGTGCCTGGGATAGGGTAGCGGGAGGCTACAATGAGCAGTTCTTC.

This clone appeared once. V and J are TRBV4-1 and TRBJ2-3; TRBD2 agrees at 11 bases. CDR1 is MGHRA, CDR2 YSYEKL, per germline. Unmatched junction bases numbered 8, after V lost 0 bases and J lost 0 bases. This CDR3 contains 19 residues. Written as DNA, the CDR3 is TGCGCCAGCAGCCAAGATCTTGGGACTAGCGGCGTTAGCACAGATACGCAGTATTTT. It yields the protein CASSQDLGTSGVSTDTQYF.

The sample holds a few counts of this clone. The rearrangement joins TRBV29-1 to TRBJ2-7, with a possible D match to TRBD1 (6 bases). V was shortened by 4 bases and J by 0 bases, with 10 bases between the two germline ends. CDR3 length equals 13 residues. CDR1 SQVTM and CDR2 ANQGSEA come from the germline V gene. The CDR3 DNA follows: TGCAGCGTTGTGACAGGAACCTCCTACGAGCAGTACTTC. This codes for CSVVTGTSYEQYF.